The clone carrying this T cell receptor beta chain was seen more than once but under ten times. Its antigen is as yet unknown. This specimen belongs to a study of T-cell reconstitution after alpha-beta-depleted transplantation in children. This sample's TCRbeta library carried unique molecular identifier barcodes. TCRdb recomputed calls from the PCR reads with MiXCR, one row per CDR3 protein. Of around 370,000 distinct CDR3 sequences in the sample, about a sixth were seen once. Trimming cost V 2 bases and J 2 bases, with 11 bases left between them. CDR3 length equals 14 residues. The V gene's germline CDR1 is DFQATT and CDR2 SNEGSKA (reference sequence). Study results and limitations: Roughly two months post-transplant, alpha-beta T cells reportedly originated from several hundred graft clones that had expanded. Surviving recipient T cells and intrathymic progenitors accounted for some patients' high TCRbeta diversity at day 60.

The chain couples TRBV20-1 to TRBJ2-3; D call uncertain. This receptor was identified in a male patient between 2 and 10 years old who had a stem cell transplant for acute lymphoblastic leukemia, so the T cells may come from the graft donor. The material was PBMCs, mostly from graft donor cells, obtained 360 days after TCRalphabeta/CD19-depleted stem cell transplant. This chain's CDR3 is CSARITELTDTQYF. CDR3 sequence (DNA): TGCAGTGCTAGAATCACGGAACTCACAGATACGCAGTATTTT.